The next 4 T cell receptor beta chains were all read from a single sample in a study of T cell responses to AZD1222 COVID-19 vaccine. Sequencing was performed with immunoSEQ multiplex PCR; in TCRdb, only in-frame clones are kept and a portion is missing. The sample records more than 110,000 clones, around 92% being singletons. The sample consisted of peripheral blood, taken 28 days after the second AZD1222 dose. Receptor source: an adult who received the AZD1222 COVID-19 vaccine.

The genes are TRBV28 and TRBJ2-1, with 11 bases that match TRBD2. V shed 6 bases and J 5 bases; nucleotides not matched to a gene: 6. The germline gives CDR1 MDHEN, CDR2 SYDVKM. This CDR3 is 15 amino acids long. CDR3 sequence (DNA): TGTGCCAGCAGATCCGGGACTAGCGGTAACAATGAGCAGTTCTTC. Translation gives CASRSGTSGNNEQFF.

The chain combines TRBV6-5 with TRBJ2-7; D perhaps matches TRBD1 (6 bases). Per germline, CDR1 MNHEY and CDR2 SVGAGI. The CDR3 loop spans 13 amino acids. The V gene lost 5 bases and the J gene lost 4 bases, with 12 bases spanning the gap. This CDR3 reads CASSPGHLYEQYF. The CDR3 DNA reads TGTGCCAGCAGTCCGGGACATCTATACGAGCAGTACTTC.

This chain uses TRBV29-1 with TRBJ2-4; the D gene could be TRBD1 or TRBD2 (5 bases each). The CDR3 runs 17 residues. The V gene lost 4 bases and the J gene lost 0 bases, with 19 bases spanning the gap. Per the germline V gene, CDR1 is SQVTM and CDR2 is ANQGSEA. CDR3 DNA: TGCAGCGTTGTGAGGGGCCCCAAGAAAATAGCCAAAAACATTCAGTACTTC. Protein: CSVVRGPKKIAKNIQYF.

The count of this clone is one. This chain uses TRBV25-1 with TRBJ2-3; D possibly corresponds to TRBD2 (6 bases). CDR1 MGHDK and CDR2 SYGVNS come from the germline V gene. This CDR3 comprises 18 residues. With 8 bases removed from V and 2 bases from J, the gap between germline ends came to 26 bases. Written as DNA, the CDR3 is TGTGCCAGCGGAGGCTTCTCCGGGAGTTTATCGGTCACAGATACGCAGTATTTT. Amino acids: CASGGFSGSLSVTDTQYF.